Following are 16 T cell receptor beta chains from one sample sequenced in a study of Graves' ophthalmopathy and Graves' hyperthyroidism. Beta-chain TCR CDR3 regions were amplified from RNA transcripts. HTBI primers were used in a first-round RT-PCR, which preceded a second-round multiplex PCR. MiXCR, applied by TCRdb to the multiplex PCR reads, yields one record per CDR3 protein. The sample holds hundreds of thousands of distinct CDR3 sequences, roughly 41% seen once. Specimen: peripheral blood. The receptors stem from an adult man with Graves' ophthalmopathy.

About this clonotype: A single base separates this from a much larger clone, so it may be a read error. The chain joins TRBV10-3 to TRBJ1-1; no clear D. Trimming removed 10 bases from V and 7 bases from J, with 19 bases in between. Per the germline V gene, CDR1 is ENHRY and CDR2 is SYGVKD. The CDR3 sequence is 13 residues long. CDR3 coding DNA: TGTGCCAGCACTCCTGCGGTGAGCAATGAAGCTTTCTTT. This gives the protein CASTPAVSNEAFF.

V is TRBV15 and J is TRBJ1-2, with TRBD1 identical over 7 bases. The CDR3 has 15 amino acids. Germline lookup yields CDR1 LNHNV and CDR2 YYDKDF (reference sequence). V gave up 1 base and J gave up 4 bases; unmatched junction bases: 6. CDR3 DNA sequence: TGTGCCACCAGCAGAGCGACCGGGACAGCCTATGGCTACACCTTC. This translates into CATSRATGTAYGYTF.

The rearrangement uses TRBV7-9 and TRBJ1-5, with 7 bases that match TRBD1. Germline loops: CDR1 SEHNR, CDR2 FQNEAQ (reference sequence). The J segment lost 3 bases and the V segment lost 5 bases, leaving 7 bases of the junction unmatched. This CDR3 region has 15 residues. This CDR3 reads CASSRGTAFNQPQHF. CDR3 sequence (DNA): TGTGCCAGCAGCCGCGGGACAGCTTTCAATCAGCCCCAGCATTTT.

The rearrangement joins TRBV11-2 to TRBJ2-7, with no clear D. Germline V CDR1 and CDR2: SGHAT, FQNNGV. Trimming cost V 4 bases and J 5 bases, with 18 bases left between them. This CDR3 contains 15 residues. The CDR3: CASSSDRLPWNEQYF. The CDR3, as DNA: TGTGCCAGCAGCTCAGATCGTCTCCCGTGGAACGAGCAGTACTTC.

This clonotype was recorded at least ten times. V and J are TRBV7-2 and TRBJ1-2; D is perhaps TRBD1 (6 bases). CDR1 and CDR2 from the germline V gene are SGHTA and FQGNSA. V lost 4 bases and J 6 bases, leaving 18 bases between the germline ends. The CDR3 sequence is 15 residues long. CDR3 DNA sequence: TGTGCCAGCAGCTCCCCCACAGGGTACCGTCATGGCTACACCTTC. Protein product: CASSSPTGYRHGYTF.

A remark on this clonotype: A much larger clone lies a single base off, so this may be a read error. The conserved phenylalanine or tryptophan is not found at the CDR3 terminus, so this likely reflects a read error. No DNA is shown, since the ends of the CDR3 on it are uncertain; the CDR3 is the one TCRdb lists. The chain joins TRBV24-1 to TRBJ2-7; the DNA was not compared with TRBD1, the D call given in the table. The V gene's germline CDR1 is KGHDR and CDR2 SFDVKD. The CDR3 spans 12 residues, counting both ends. The CDR3: CATGPTQDSQTL.

V and J are TRBV4-1 and TRBJ1-2, with D possibly being TRBD1 (5 bases). This CDR3 contains 14 residues. V gave up 4 bases and J gave up 8 bases, with 17 bases separating them. The V gene's germline CDR1 is MGHRA and CDR2 YSYEKL. CDR3 in amino acids: CASSRSLQDPGYTF. For the CDR3, the DNA is TGCGCCAGCAGCCGCTCCTTACAGGACCCCGGCTACACCTTC.

This clonotype was counted a few times. The V call is TRBV10-3, the J call TRBJ2-7; 8 positions agree with TRBD2. Matching the DNA end better, TRBJ2-1 makes the J call doubtful. Germline V CDR1 and CDR2: ENHRY, SYGVKD. This CDR3 is built from 14 residues. CDR3 sequence (DNA): TGTGCCATCAGTGTACGGGAGGGCCCAAATGAGCAGTTCTTC. It is translated as CAISVREGPNEQFF.

This clonotype has only one observation. The V gene is TRBV2, the J gene TRBJ1-6, with D possibly being TRBD1 (5 bases). Germline CDR1 reads SNHLY; CDR2 reads FYNNEI. The CDR3 is made up of 14 amino acids. Trimming pared 6 bases from V and 5 bases from J, leaving 11 bases between. In DNA, the CDR3 is TGTGCCAGCAGGGAGGGACTGAATAATTCACCCCTCCACTTT. As protein: CASREGLNNSPLHF. Based on the CDR3 plus reference TRBV2 and TRBJ1-6, the full variable domain is EPEVTQTPSHQVTQMGQEVILRCVPISNHLYFYWYRQILGQKVEFLVSFYNNEISEKSEIFDDQFSVERPDGSNFTLKIRSTKLEDSAMYFCASREGLNNSPLHFGNGTRLTVT.

This clonotype was found many times. The chain recombines TRBV6-6 with TRBJ1-1, with unresolved D. CDR3 size: 15 residues. V gave up 5 bases and J gave up 2 bases, with 15 bases separating them. Germline CDR1 reads MNHNY; CDR2 reads SVGAGI (reference sequence). The CDR3 DNA sequence: TGTGCCAGCAGTCTGACGGTCGTACTTAACACTGAAGCTTTCTTT. Its translation: CASSLTVVLNTEAFF.

Many counts were recorded for this clonotype. The chain joins TRBV20-1 to TRBJ1-6, with D unclear. The germline V and J ends were trimmed by 5 bases and 7 bases, with 12 bases remaining between them. CDR3 length equals 13 residues. Germline V gene data show CDR1 as DFQATT and CDR2 as SNEGSKA (reference sequence). The DNA of the CDR3 is TGCAGTGCTCGGTACCGGGAGAATTCACCCCTCCACTTT. This gives the protein CSARYRENSPLHF.

The rearrangement joins TRBV25-1 to TRBJ2-7, with 9 bases identical to TRBD1. This CDR3 has 16 residues. Germline CDR1 reads MGHDK; CDR2 reads SYGVNS. V was clipped by 3 bases and J by 0 bases; unmatched bases: 6. In nucleotides, the CDR3 is TGTGCCAGCAGTGAGGGACAGGGATCGGCCTCCTACGAGCAGTACTTC. It specifies CASSEGQGSASYEQYF.

This clonotype was found many times. The CDR3 reads CASSQVLKWSEQYF. The DNA of the CDR3 is TGCGCCAGCAGCCAAGTTCTTAAGTGGAGCGAGCAGTACTTC. The gene calls are TRBV4-3 and TRBJ2-7; no clear D. This CDR3 has 14 residues. V dropped 1 base and J dropped 6 bases, with 13 bases sitting between them. CDR1 LGHNA and CDR2 YSLEER come from the germline V gene.

This clonotype has at least ten counts. The CDR3 is CASSKGGQGYEQYF. Here the CDR3 DNA reads TGTGCCAGCAGCAAAGGGGGACAGGGATACGAGCAGTACTTC. The rearrangement links TRBV7-2 to TRBJ2-7; 9 nucleotides agree with TRBD1. In germline, CDR1 is SGHTA, CDR2 FQGNSA. The CDR3 is made up of 14 amino acids. Unmatched junction bases numbered 6, after V lost 5 bases and J lost 4 bases.

This clonotype was recorded a few times. This chain uses TRBV19 with TRBJ2-7, with D hard to call. V was cut by 3 bases and J by 2 bases, with 17 bases left in between. Germline V gene data show CDR1 as LNHDA and CDR2 as SQIVND (reference sequence). The CDR3 has 16 residues. DNA for the CDR3: TGTGCCAGTAGTATCCTTAACTCTTTAGGTGCCTACGAGCAGTACTTC. Protein product: CASSILNSLGAYEQYF.

A remark on this clonotype: Since a much larger clone is just one base distant, this may be a read error. V is TRBV20-1 and J is TRBJ1-5; D uncertain. In germline, CDR1 is DFQATT, CDR2 SNEGSKA (reference sequence). The CDR3 runs 14 residues. Between the trimmed V and J ends, which lost 1 base and 0 bases, there was a span of 7 bases. CDR3 residues: CSARGNISNQPQHF. The CDR3, as DNA: TGCAGTGCTAGAGGTAATATTAGCAATCAGCCCCAGCATTTT.